This T cell receptor (beta chain) was captured in a study of long-term antiretroviral therapy in people with HIV. They ran version v3.0 of the immunoSEQ assay at survey level. Target depth was about 40,000-50,000 T-cell genomes per sample. Profiled with immunoSEQ multiplex PCR; TCRdb holds only in-frame clones, not every one. There are some 30,000 clones in the sample; almost 95% occur only once, and 2.5% to 3.5% lies in the top ten. The V gene end was trimmed by 3 bases and the J gene end by 0 bases; junction bases not matched to a gene: 8. Germline V gene data show CDR1 as SGHVS and CDR2 as FNYEAQ. The CDR3 has 18 amino acids.

Sample: unsorted PBMCs, taken roughly 7.1 years after starting antiretroviral therapy. The sequence was collected from a middle-aged man with HIV. The J gene is TRBJ2-3, the V gene TRBV7-6; 11 bases fit TRBD2. The CDR3 coding sequence is TGTGCCAGCAGCTTTTTTAGCGGGGGGGGCCCTAGCACAGATACGCAGTATTTT. Translated, it gives CASSFFSGGGPSTDTQYF.